Reported below is one T cell receptor beta chain. The sample comes from a study of patients and donors after allogeneic stem cell transplantation. The germline V gene has CDR1 LGHDT and CDR2 YNNKEL (reference sequence). Trimming took 4 bases from V and 8 from J; bases not matched to a gene: 13. The CDR3 is 17 residues long. TCRdb itself ran the RT-PCR reads through MiXCR, one entry per CDR3 protein. The sample comprises over 150,000 distinct CDR3 sequences, 25% to 35% of which are singletons, and 3.2% rests with the top ten. Input material: blood, either unsorted or a sorted T cell fraction (not recorded which). The sequence was collected from a human donor who was either an allogeneic HSCT recipient or a stem cell or donor lymphocyte infusion donor (not recorded which). It is not recorded whose cells these are; they may come from a transplant donor. This rearrangement joins TRBV3-1 to TRBJ2-2; 10 bases match TRBD2. CDR3 protein: CASSLKWTSGPWGELFF. CDR3 DNA sequence: TGTGCCAGCAGCCTGAAGTGGACTAGCGGCCCTTGGGGGGAGCTGTTTTTT.